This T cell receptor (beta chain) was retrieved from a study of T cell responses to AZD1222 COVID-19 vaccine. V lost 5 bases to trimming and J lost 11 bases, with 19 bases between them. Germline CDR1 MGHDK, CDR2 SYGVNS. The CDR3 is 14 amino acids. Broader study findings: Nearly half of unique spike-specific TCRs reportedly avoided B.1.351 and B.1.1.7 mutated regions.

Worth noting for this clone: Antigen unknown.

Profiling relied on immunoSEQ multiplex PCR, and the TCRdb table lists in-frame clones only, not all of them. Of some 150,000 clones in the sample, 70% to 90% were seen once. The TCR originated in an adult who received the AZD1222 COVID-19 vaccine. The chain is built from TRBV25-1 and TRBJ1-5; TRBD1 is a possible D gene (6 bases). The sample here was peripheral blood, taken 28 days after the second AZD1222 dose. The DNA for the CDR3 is TGTGCCAGCAGTTCCGTAGGACAGCTTTCAGCCCAGCATTTT. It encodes CASSSVGQLSAQHF.